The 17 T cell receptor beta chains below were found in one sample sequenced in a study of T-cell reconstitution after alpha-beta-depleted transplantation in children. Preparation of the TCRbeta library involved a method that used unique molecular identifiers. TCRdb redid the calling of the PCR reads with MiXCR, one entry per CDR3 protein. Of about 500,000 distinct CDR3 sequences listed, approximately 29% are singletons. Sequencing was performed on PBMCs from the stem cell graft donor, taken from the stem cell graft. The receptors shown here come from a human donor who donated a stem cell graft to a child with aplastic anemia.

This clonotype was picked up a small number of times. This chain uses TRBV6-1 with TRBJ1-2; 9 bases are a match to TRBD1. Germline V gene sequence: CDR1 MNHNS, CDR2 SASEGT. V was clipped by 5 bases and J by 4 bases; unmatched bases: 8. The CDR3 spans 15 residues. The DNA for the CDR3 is TGTGCCAGCAGTCCAGTTGAGACAGGGGGCTATGGCTACACCTTC. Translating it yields CASSPVETGGYGYTF.

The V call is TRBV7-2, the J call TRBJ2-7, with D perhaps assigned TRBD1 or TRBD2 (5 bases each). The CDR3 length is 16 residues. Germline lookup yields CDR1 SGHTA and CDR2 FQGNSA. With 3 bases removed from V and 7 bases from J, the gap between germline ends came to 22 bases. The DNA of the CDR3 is TGTGCCAGCAGCTTCTGGGTCAGCGGATGGGGCGGGGAGCAGTACTTC. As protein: CASSFWVSGWGGEQYF.

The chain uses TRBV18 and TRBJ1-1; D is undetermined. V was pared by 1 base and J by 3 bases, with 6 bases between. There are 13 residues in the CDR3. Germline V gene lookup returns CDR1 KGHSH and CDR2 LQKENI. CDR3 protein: CASSPRADTEAFF. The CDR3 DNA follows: TGTGCCAGCTCACCACGGGCCGACACTGAAGCTTTCTTT.

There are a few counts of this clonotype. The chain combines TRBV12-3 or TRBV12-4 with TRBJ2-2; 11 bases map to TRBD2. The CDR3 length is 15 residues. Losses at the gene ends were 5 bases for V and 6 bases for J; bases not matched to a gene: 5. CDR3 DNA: TGTGCCAGCAGTCCAACTAGCGGGAGCCCCGGGGAGCTGTTTTTT. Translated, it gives CASSPTSGSPGELFF.

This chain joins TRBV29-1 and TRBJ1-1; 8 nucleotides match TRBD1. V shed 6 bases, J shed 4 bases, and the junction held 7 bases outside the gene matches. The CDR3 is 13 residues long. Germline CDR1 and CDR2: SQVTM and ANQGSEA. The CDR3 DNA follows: TGCAGCGTCCAAGACAGGGGAGGCACTGAAGCTTTCTTT. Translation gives CSVQDRGGTEAFF.

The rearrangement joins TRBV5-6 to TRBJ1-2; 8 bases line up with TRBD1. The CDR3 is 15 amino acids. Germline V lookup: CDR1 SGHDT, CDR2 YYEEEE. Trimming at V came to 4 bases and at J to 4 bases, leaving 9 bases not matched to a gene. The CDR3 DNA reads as TGTGCCAGCAGCCCTAGGCAGGGGGCAAGCTATGGCTACACCTTC. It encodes CASSPRQGASYGYTF.

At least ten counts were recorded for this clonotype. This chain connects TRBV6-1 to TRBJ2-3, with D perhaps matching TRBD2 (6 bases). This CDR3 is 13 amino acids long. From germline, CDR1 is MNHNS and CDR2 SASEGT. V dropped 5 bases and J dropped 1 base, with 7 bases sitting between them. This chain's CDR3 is CASSLARTDTQYF. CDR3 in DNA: TGTGCCAGCAGTCTAGCGCGCACAGATACGCAGTATTTT.

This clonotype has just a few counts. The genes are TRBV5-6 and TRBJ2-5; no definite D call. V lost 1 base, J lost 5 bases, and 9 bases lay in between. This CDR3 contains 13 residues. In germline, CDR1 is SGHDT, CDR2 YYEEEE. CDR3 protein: CASSLSGSETQYF. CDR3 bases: TGTGCCAGCAGCTTGTCTGGATCCGAGACCCAGTACTTC. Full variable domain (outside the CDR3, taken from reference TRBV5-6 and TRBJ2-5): DAGVTQSPTHLIKTRGQQVTLRCSPKSGHDTVSWYQQALGQGPQFIFQYYEEEERQRGNFPDRFSGHQFPNYSSELNVNALLLGDSALYLCASSLSGSETQYFGPGTRLLVL.

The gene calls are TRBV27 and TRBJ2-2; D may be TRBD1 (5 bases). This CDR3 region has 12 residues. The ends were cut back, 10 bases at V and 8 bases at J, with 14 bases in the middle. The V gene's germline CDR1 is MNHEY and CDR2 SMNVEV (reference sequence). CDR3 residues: CAIRERGGELFF. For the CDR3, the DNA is TGTGCCATACGAGAAAGGGGAGGGGAGCTGTTTTTT.

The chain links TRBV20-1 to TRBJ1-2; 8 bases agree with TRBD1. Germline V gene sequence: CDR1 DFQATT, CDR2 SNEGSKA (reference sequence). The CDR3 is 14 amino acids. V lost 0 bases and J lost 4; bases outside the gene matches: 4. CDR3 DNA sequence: TGCAGTGCTAGAGATTCAGGGGGCGGCTATGGCTACACCTTC. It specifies CSARDSGGGYGYTF.

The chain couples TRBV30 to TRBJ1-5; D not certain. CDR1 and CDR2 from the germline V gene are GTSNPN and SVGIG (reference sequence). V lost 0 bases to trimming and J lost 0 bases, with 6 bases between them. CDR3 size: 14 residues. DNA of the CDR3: TGTGCCTGGAGTGTGGTGAATAGCAATCAGCCCCAGCATTTT. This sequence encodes CAWSVVNSNQPQHF. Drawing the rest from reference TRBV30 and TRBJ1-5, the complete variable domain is SQTIHQWPATLVQPVGSPLSLECTVEGTSNPNLYWYRQAAGRGLQLLFYSVGIGQISSEVPQNLSASRPQDRQFILSSKKLLLSDSGFYLCAWSVVNSNQPQHFGDGTRLSIL.

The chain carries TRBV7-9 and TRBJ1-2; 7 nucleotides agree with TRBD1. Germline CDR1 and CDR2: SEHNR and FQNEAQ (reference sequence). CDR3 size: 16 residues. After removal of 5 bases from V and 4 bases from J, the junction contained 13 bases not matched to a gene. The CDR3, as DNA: TGTGCCAGCAGCCGGGGGACGGGACAGACCAGCTATGGCTACACCTTC. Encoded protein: CASSRGTGQTSYGYTF. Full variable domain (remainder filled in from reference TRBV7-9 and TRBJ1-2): DTGVSQNPRHKITKRGQNVTFRCDPISEHNRLYWYRQTLGQGPEFLTYFQNEAQLEKSRLLSDRFSAERPKGSFSTLEIQRTEQGDSAMYLCASSRGTGQTSYGYTFGSGTRLTVV.

The chain's CDR3 is CASSVGQSSGNTIYF. The CDR3 coding sequence is TGTGCCAGCAGCGTAGGCCAGAGTTCTGGAAACACCATATATTTT. This rearrangement joins TRBV9 to TRBJ1-3; D unresolved. Between the trimmed V and J ends, which lost 0 bases and 1 base, there was a span of 8 bases. Germline V gene data show CDR1 as SGDLS and CDR2 as YYNGEE. The CDR3 is 15 residues long.

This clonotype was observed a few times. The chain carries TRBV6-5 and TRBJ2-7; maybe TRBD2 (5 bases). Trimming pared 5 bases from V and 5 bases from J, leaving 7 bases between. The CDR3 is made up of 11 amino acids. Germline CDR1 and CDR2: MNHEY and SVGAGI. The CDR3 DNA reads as TGTGCCAGCAGTCGGGATCACGAGCAGTACTTC. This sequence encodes CASSRDHEQYF.

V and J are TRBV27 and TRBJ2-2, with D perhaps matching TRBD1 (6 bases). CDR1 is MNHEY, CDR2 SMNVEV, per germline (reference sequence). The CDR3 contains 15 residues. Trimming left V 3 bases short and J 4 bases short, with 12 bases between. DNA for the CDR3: TGTGCCAGCAGTTTCAAGGACAGACCCACCGGGGAGCTGTTTTTT. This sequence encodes CASSFKDRPTGELFF.

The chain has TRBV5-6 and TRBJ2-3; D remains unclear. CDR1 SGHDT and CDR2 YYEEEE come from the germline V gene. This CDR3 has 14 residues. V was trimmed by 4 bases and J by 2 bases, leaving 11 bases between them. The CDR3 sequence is CASSLVWDTDTQYF. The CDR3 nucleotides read TGTGCCAGCAGCCTAGTTTGGGACACAGATACGCAGTATTTT.

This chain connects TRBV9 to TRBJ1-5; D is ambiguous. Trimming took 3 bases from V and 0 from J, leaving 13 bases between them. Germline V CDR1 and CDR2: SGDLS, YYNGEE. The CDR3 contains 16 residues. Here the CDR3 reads CASSEGWGISNQPQHF. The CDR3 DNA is TGTGCCAGCAGCGAAGGATGGGGAATTAGCAATCAGCCCCAGCATTTT.